The 19 T cell receptor beta chains presented below share a single source sample, sequenced in a study of beta chain features in type 1 diabetes. Study findings and constraints: TCRB CDR3 length was moderately but significantly reduced in all four CD4+ subsets of Type 1 diabetes patients.

For these receptors, no antigen is known. Reverse transcribing all isolated RNA meant expressed TCRB transcripts were sequenced. This table comes from immunoSEQ multiplex PCR, and its TCRdb copy is limited to in-frame clones, with some not included. The table lists more than 250,000 clones, around an eighth of them singletons. What was sequenced was naive CD4+ T cells from blood. Every receptor here comes from a man aged 25 to 45 with type 1 diabetes.

This clone was recorded a few times. The CDR3 DNA reads TGTGCCAGCAGCCAAGATTACCGGGAGGGCCGATATTTT. Protein product: CASSQDYREGRYF. The rearrangement uses TRBV4-2 and TRBJ2-3, with 8 bases fitting TRBD2. Per germline, CDR1 LGHNA and CDR2 YNFKEQ. V lost 0 bases and J lost 15; bases outside the gene matches: 8. The length of the CDR3 is 13 residues.

There are a few counts of this clone. V usage is TRBV4-3 and J usage is TRBJ2-1; TRBD2 matches at 12 bases. V shed 0 bases, J shed 8 bases, and the junction held 14 bases outside the gene matches. CDR3 length: 19 amino acids. The germline CDR1 and CDR2 sequences are LGHNA and YSLEER. This CDR3 reads CASSQDGTPSGRGVYEQFF. The CDR3 coding sequence is TGCGCCAGCAGCCAAGATGGGACGCCTAGCGGGAGGGGGGTCTATGAGCAGTTCTTC.

The chain has TRBV6-5 and TRBJ1-5; D possibly corresponds to TRBD1 (6 bases). The ends were cut back, 4 bases at V and 2 bases at J, with 9 bases in the middle. This CDR3 spans 14 amino acids. The germline V gene has CDR1 MNHEY and CDR2 SVGAGI. The CDR3 nucleotides are TGTGCCAGCAGTTCAGGGGCCGGCAATCAGCCCCAGCATTTT. This gives the protein CASSSGAGNQPQHF.

The chain has TRBV6-1 and TRBJ2-7; 9 nucleotides agree with TRBD1. The junction had 16 bases not matched to a gene; V was cut back by 2 bases and J by 5 bases. The CDR3 runs 18 residues. Germline-derived CDR1 and CDR2 are MNHNS and SASEGT. CDR3 coding DNA: TGTGCCAGCAGTGAACCCGGACTCGGGACAGGGAGGACCCACGAGCAGTACTTC. It translates to CASSEPGLGTGRTHEQYF.

The CDR3 DNA sequence: TGTGCCAGTAGTATTCAGGGTCCGGATCAGCCCCAGCATTTT. This sequence encodes CASSIQGPDQPQHF. The J gene is TRBJ1-5, the V gene TRBV19, with a weak D call TRBD1 (5 bases). V was clipped by 3 bases and J by 5 bases, with 11 bases between them. The CDR3 sequence is 14 residues long. The germline CDR1 and CDR2 sequences are LNHDA and SQIVND (reference sequence). Full variable domain (remainder filled in from reference TRBV19 and TRBJ1-5): DGGITQSPKYLFRKEGQNVTLSCEQNLNHDAMYWYRQDPGQGLRLIYYSQIVNDFQKGDIAEGYSVSREKKESFPLTVTSAQKNPTAFYLCASSIQGPDQPQHFGDGTRLSIL.

In its sample, this clone was seen a few times. This rearrangement joins TRBV7-3 to TRBJ1-2, with no clear D. The CDR3 is 14 amino acids. From germline, CDR1 is SGHTA and CDR2 FQGTGA. Trimming removed 5 bases at V and 2 bases at J, with 12 bases between. The CDR3 coding sequence is TGTGCCAGCAGCCCTGACACGGAAAACTATGGCTACACCTTC. Translation gives CASSPDTENYGYTF.

The chain is built from TRBV6-1 and TRBJ1-2; tentative D call: TRBD1 (5 bases). The CDR3 sequence is 18 residues long. The V gene lost 2 bases and the J gene lost 3 bases, with 22 bases spanning the gap. Looked up from germline, CDR1 is MNHNS and CDR2 is SASEGT. The CDR3 region is CASSEPGLKILADYGYTF. The CDR3 region has the DNA TGTGCCAGCAGTGAACCGGGACTGAAGATTCTCGCGGACTATGGCTACACCTTC.

The sample holds a few counts of this clone. This chain connects TRBV18 to TRBJ2-1, with D possibly TRBD2 on 5 matching bases. Trimming stripped 3 bases from V and 9 bases from J, with 9 bases between. CDR1 and CDR2 (germline): KGHSH, LQKENI. CDR3 length equals 12 residues. The CDR3 protein is CASSPEGTEQFF. The DNA of the CDR3 is TGTGCCAGCTCACCTGAGGGCACTGAGCAGTTCTTC.

This clone was recorded a few times. The sample contains more than one DNA sequence encoding this CDR3. The chain carries TRBV29-1 and TRBJ1-5; maybe TRBD1 (6 bases). This CDR3 is 12 amino acids long. V lost 4 bases and J lost 2, with 6 bases in between. CDR1 is SQVTM, CDR2 ANQGSEA, per germline. The CDR3 DNA is TGCAGCGTTGGACAGGGCAATCAGCCCCAGCATTTT. Translating gives CSVGQGNQPQHF.

The J gene is TRBJ2-1, the V gene TRBV19; a weak D match, TRBD1 (6 bases). The CDR3 is 14 residues long. Germline CDR1 and CDR2: LNHDA and SQIVND (reference sequence). V lost 5 bases and J 6 bases, leaving 14 bases between the germline ends. The CDR3 protein is CASSSGEGSNEQFF. In DNA form, the CDR3 reads TGTGCCAGTAGTTCAGGGGAAGGGAGCAATGAGCAGTTCTTC.

The chain links TRBV2 to TRBJ1-5, with 10 bases lining up with TRBD1. The V gene's germline CDR1 is SNHLY and CDR2 FYNNEI. The CDR3 sequence is 15 residues long. V trimming: 5 bases; J trimming: 5 bases; junction bases outside the gene matches: 6. The CDR3 DNA sequence: TGTGCCAGCAGTTCCGGGACAGGGGCTTATCAGCCCCAGCATTTT. It is translated as CASSSGTGAYQPQHF. Full variable domain (missing parts from reference TRBV2 and TRBJ1-5): EPEVTQTPSHQVTQMGQEVILRCVPISNHLYFYWYRQILGQKVEFLVSFYNNEISEKSEIFDDQFSVERPDGSNFTLKIRSTKLEDSAMYFCASSSGTGAYQPQHFGDGTRLSIL.

This clone was observed a handful of times. This CDR3 is CASAPTGQGARYTF. In DNA, the CDR3 is TGTGCCAGCGCCCCGACAGGACAGGGGGCCCGCTACACCTTC. V gene TRBV27 combines with J gene TRBJ1-2; TRBD1 agrees at 11 bases. Germline CDR1 is MNHEY and CDR2 is SMNVEV (reference sequence). This CDR3 region has 14 residues. The trim removed 8 bases at V and 9 bases at J, leaving 11 bases unmatched.

The gene calls are TRBV28 and TRBJ2-5; 10 bases map to TRBD1. CDR1 is MDHEN, CDR2 SYDVKM, per germline. With V trimmed by 5 bases and J by 0 bases, 6 bases remained unmatched. This CDR3 spans 16 amino acids. The CDR3 DNA follows: TGTGCCAGCAGTCCAATGGACAGGGGGGACCAAGAGACCCAGTACTTC. Its protein is CASSPMDRGDQETQYF.

This chain connects TRBV28 to TRBJ2-5, with 7 bases that match TRBD1. Germline assignment: CDR1 MDHEN and CDR2 SYDVKM. The CDR3 runs 14 residues. Germline trimming cut 4 bases from V and 1 base from J; bases unmatched to any gene: 3. The CDR3 loop is CASSSGQSQETQYF. The CDR3 coding sequence is TGTGCCAGCAGTTCGGGACAGAGCCAAGAGACCCAGTACTTC.

This clone was seen a few times. V and J are TRBV27 and TRBJ2-4; D unclear. V lost 5 bases, J lost 1 base, and 9 bases lay in between. The CDR3 totals 14 residues. Germline V gives CDR1 MNHEY, CDR2 SMNVEV (reference sequence). Here the CDR3 reads CASSLPPAKNIQYF. The CDR3 nucleotides are TGTGCCAGCAGTCTCCCCCCTGCCAAAAACATTCAGTACTTC.

The CDR3 spells CASSTLRGGTEAFF. The CDR3 DNA reads TGTGCCAGTAGTACACTAAGGGGTGGAACTGAAGCTTTCTTT. V and J are TRBV19 and TRBJ1-1; D might be TRBD1 (5 bases). The germline V gene encodes CDR1 LNHDA and CDR2 SQIVND (reference sequence). The CDR3 is 14 residues long. Between the trimmed V and J ends, which lost 4 bases and 5 bases, there was a span of 14 bases.

The chain joins TRBV9 to TRBJ2-5, with 7 positions matching TRBD2. J lost 0 bases, V lost 2 bases, and 1 base had no gene match. Germline CDR1 and CDR2: SGDLS and YYNGEE. The CDR3 runs to 14 residues. CDR3 residues: CASSVSGDQETQYF. For the CDR3, the DNA is TGTGCCAGCAGCGTGAGCGGGGACCAAGAGACCCAGTACTTC.

The chain joins TRBV5-1 to TRBJ2-1, with 10 bases fitting TRBD2. V was clipped by 3 bases and J by 8 bases; unmatched bases: 8. The CDR3 runs to 15 residues. CDR1 is SGHRS and CDR2 is YFSETQ in the germline V gene. The CDR3 DNA sequence: TGCGCCAGCAGCTCGAGCGGGAGGGCCCTCGATGAGCAGTTCTTC. Its translation is CASSSSGRALDEQFF.

The chain uses TRBV5-1 and TRBJ2-3; a weak D match, TRBD2 (6 bases). With 0 bases removed from V and 3 bases from J, the gap between germline ends came to 8 bases. The germline gives CDR1 SGHRS, CDR2 YFSETQ. This CDR3 has 14 amino acids. The CDR3 here is CASSLGGVTDTQYF. The DNA of the CDR3 is TGCGCCAGCAGCTTGGGGGGGGTTACAGATACGCAGTATTTT.